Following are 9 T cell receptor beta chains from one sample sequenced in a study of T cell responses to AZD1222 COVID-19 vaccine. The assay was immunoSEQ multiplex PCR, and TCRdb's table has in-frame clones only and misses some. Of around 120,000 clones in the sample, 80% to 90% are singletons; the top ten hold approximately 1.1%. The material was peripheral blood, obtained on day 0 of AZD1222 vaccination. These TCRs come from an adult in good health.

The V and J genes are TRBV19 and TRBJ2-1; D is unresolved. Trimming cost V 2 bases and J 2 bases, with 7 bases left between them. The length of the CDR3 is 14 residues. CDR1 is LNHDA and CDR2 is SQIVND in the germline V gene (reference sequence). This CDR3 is CASSIKGPYNEQFF. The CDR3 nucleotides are TGTGCCAGTAGTATAAAGGGCCCCTACAATGAGCAGTTCTTC.

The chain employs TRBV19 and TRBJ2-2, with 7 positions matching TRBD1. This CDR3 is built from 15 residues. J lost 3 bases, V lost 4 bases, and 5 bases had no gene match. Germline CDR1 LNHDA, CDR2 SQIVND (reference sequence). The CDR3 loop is CASSTDRVHTGELFF. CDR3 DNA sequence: TGTGCCAGTAGTACAGACAGGGTCCACACCGGGGAGCTGTTTTTT.

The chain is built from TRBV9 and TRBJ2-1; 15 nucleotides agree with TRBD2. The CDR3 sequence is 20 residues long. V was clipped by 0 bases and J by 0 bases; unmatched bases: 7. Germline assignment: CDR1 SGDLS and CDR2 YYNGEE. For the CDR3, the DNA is TGTGCCAGCAGCGTAGGTGTGGGACTAGCGGGGGGTAACTCCTACAATGAGCAGTTCTTC. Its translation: CASSVGVGLAGGNSYNEQFF.

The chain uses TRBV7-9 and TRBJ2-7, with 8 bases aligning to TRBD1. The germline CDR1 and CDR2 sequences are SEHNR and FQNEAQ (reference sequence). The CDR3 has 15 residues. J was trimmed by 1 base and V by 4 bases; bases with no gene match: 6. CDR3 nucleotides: TGTGCCAGCAGCTGGACAGGGACCTCTTCCTACGAGCAGTACTTC. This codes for CASSWTGTSSYEQYF.

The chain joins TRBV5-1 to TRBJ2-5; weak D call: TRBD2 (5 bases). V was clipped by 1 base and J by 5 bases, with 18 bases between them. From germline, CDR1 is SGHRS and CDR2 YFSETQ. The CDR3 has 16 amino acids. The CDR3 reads CASSLIRSLGGETQYF. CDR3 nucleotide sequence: TGCGCCAGCAGCTTGATCAGAAGCCTCGGCGGGGAGACCCAGTACTTC.

The CDR3, as DNA: TGTGCCAGTATGGGGACTAGCGGGGTTACCTCTGGGGCCAACGTCCTGACTTTC. This encodes CASMGTSGVTSGANVLTF. This chain connects TRBV19 to TRBJ2-6; TRBD2 matches at 13 bases. The V gene end was trimmed by 7 bases and the J gene end by 0 bases; junction bases not matched to a gene: 6. The CDR3 sequence is 18 residues long. Germline loops: CDR1 LNHDA, CDR2 SQIVND (reference sequence).

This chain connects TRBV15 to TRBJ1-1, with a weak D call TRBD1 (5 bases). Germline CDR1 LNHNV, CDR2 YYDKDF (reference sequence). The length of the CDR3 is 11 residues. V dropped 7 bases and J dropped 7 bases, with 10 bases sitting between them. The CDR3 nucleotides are TGTGCCACCATTTCCGGGGGTGAAGCTTTCTTT. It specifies CATISGGEAFF.

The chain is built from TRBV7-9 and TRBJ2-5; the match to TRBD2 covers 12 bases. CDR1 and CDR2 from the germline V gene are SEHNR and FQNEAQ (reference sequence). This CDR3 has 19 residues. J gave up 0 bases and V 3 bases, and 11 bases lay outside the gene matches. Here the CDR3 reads CASSFLLLAGGKYQETQYF. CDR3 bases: TGTGCCAGCAGCTTCCTTCTGCTAGCGGGGGGGAAATACCAAGAGACCCAGTACTTC. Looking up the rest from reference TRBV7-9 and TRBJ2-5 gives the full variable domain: DTGVSQNPRHKITKRGQNVTFRCDPISEHNRLYWYRQTLGQGPEFLTYFQNEAQLEKSRLLSDRFSAERPKGSFSTLEIQRTEQGDSAMYLCASSFLLLAGGKYQETQYFGPGTRLLVL.

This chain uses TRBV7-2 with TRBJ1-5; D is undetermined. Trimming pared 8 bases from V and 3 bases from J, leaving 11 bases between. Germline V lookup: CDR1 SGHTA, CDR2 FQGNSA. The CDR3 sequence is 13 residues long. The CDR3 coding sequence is TGTGCCAGCGGTAGAGATCTCAATCAGCCCCAGCATTTT. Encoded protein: CASGRDLNQPQHF.